The 26 T cell receptor beta chains below come from one sample, sequenced in a study of a mutant IDH1 vaccine in newly diagnosed glioma. The antigens for these receptors are not known. Sequencing was performed with immunoSEQ multiplex PCR; in TCRdb, only in-frame clones are kept and a portion is missing. Found here are tens of thousands of clones, around 80% of them singletons; the top ten hold roughly 8%. As to time point: week 23, last vaccination. Doses comprised 300 ug of mutant IDH1 20-mer peptide each, plus topical imiquimod. The sequenced sample was PBMCs, obtained from a glioma patient whose treatment included an IDH1 peptide vaccine. The receptors here all came from a young woman with glioma.

The chain has TRBV7-9 and TRBJ1-1; D may be TRBD1 (5 bases). The CDR3 totals 15 residues. From germline, CDR1 is SEHNR and CDR2 FQNEAQ (reference sequence). V gave up 7 bases and J gave up 2 bases, with 17 bases separating them. The CDR3 here is CASNKNAGVNTEAFF. DNA for the CDR3: TGTGCCAGCAACAAAAATGCGGGGGTAAACACTGAAGCTTTCTTT.

The chain carries TRBV6-1 and TRBJ1-1; D is perhaps TRBD1 (5 bases). Germline lookup yields CDR1 MNHNS and CDR2 SASEGT. V was shortened by 6 bases and J by 0 bases, with 11 bases between the two germline ends. The CDR3 extends over 14 amino acids. CDR3 residues: CASRTGGVNTEAFF. CDR3 DNA sequence: TGTGCCAGCAGGACGGGGGGGGTGAACACTGAAGCTTTCTTT.

The chain employs TRBV28 and TRBJ2-3, with D uncertain. V lost 2 bases and J lost 5, with 8 bases in between. The CDR3 is 13 residues long. CDR1 is MDHEN and CDR2 is SYDVKM in the germline V gene. Here the CDR3 reads CASSLGYVDTQYF. Written as DNA, the CDR3 is TGTGCCAGCAGTTTAGGTTACGTAGATACGCAGTATTTT.

The chain has TRBV25-1 and TRBJ1-4; 7 positions match TRBD1. Germline trimming cut 1 base from V and 12 bases from J; bases unmatched to any gene: 5. CDR1 MGHDK and CDR2 SYGVNS come from the germline V gene. The CDR3 runs 13 residues. CDR3 in amino acids: CASSELGRGQLFF. In nucleotides, the CDR3 is TGTGCCAGCAGTGAATTGGGAAGGGGGCAACTGTTTTTT.

This clone was counted only a few times. The gene calls are TRBV4-1 and TRBJ1-1; D is undetermined. Germline V gives CDR1 MGHRA, CDR2 YSYEKL. The CDR3 is 13 residues long. V lost 0 bases and J lost 7, with 9 bases in between. CDR3: CASSQDTWGEAFF. The DNA of the CDR3 is TGCGCCAGCAGCCAAGATACGTGGGGTGAAGCTTTCTTT.

This clone showed up just a few times. This sequence joins TRBV2 and TRBJ1-2; D is uncertain. Trimming took off 1 base at V and 7 bases at J, with 13 bases between the two ends. Germline V gene lookup returns CDR1 SNHLY and CDR2 FYNNEI. CDR3 size: 14 residues. CDR3: CASSEGSFAGGYTF. The CDR3 coding sequence is TGTGCCAGCAGTGAAGGTTCCTTTGCGGGTGGCTACACCTTC.

J is TRBJ2-1 and V is TRBV6-5; D is uncertain. The CDR3 is 14 residues long. Germline CDR1 is MNHEY and CDR2 is SVGAGI. The V end lost 5 bases, the J end lost 1 base, and 9 bases lay between the germline ends. In DNA form, the CDR3 reads TGTGCCAGCAGTCATCAGTCTTCCTACAATGAGCAGTTCTTC. Its protein product is CASSHQSSYNEQFF.

The chain employs TRBV18 and TRBJ1-1; no clear D gene. Trimming took off 3 bases at V and 0 bases at J, with 14 bases between the two ends. Germline CDR1 KGHSH, CDR2 LQKENI. The CDR3 runs 16 residues. The CDR3 reads CASSPQRTGMNTEAFF. CDR3 nucleotides: TGTGCCAGCTCACCTCAAAGGACGGGTATGAACACTGAAGCTTTCTTT.

This chain uses TRBV2 with TRBJ1-4, with D perhaps TRBD1 (5 bases). The CDR3 totals 15 residues. CDR1 and CDR2 (germline): SNHLY, FYNNEI. V lost 1 base, J lost 5 bases, and 11 bases lay in between. In nucleotides, the CDR3 is TGTGCCAGCAGTGAAGTGGGGCCTGGGAATGAAAAACTGTTTTTT. Its translation is CASSEVGPGNEKLFF.

This clone has a single count. The CDR3 loop reads CATSTGLAGGTDTQYF. CDR3 bases: TGTGCCACCAGCACCGGACTAGCGGGAGGGACAGATACGCAGTATTTT. This chain links TRBV15 with TRBJ2-3; 15 bases fit TRBD2. CDR3 length: 16 amino acids. V lost 4 bases to trimming and J lost 3 bases; unmatched junction nucleotides: 2. Germline V gene lookup returns CDR1 LNHNV and CDR2 YYDKDF (reference sequence). The full variable domain, with the rest looked up from reference TRBV15 and TRBJ2-3, is DAMVIQNPRYQVTQFGKPVTLSCSQTLNHNVMYWYQQKSSQAPKLLFHYYDKDFNNEADTPDNFQSRRPNTSFCFLDIRSPGLGDTAMYLCATSTGLAGGTDTQYFGPGTRLTVL.

This clone was detected a few times. The gene calls are TRBV5-1 and TRBJ1-1, with a weak D call TRBD1 (5 bases). This CDR3 comprises 14 residues. The germline V and J ends were trimmed by 0 bases and 0 bases, with 6 bases remaining between them. The germline CDR1 and CDR2 sequences are SGHRS and YFSETQ. The chain's CDR3 is CASSLGGMNTEAFF. CDR3 sequence (DNA): TGCGCCAGCAGCTTGGGGGGGATGAACACTGAAGCTTTCTTT. Drawing the rest from reference TRBV5-1 and TRBJ1-1, the complete variable domain is KAGVTQTPRYLIKTRGQQVTLSCSPISGHRSVSWYQQTPGQGLQFLFEYFSETQRNKGNFPGRFSGRQFSNSRSEMNVSTLELGDSALYLCASSLGGMNTEAFFGQGTRLTVV.

About this clone itself: The sample holds other DNA sequences that translate to the same CDR3. The CDR3 nucleotides read TGTGCCAGCAGTTACTCCGGGGGCGGTAACAATCAGCCCCAGCATTTT. It translates to CASSYSGGGNNQPQHF. The chain couples TRBV6-5 to TRBJ1-5; maybe TRBD1 (6 bases). V shed 0 bases and J shed 3 bases, with 12 bases lying between them. CDR1 and CDR2 from the germline V gene are MNHEY and SVGAGI. CDR3 length: 16 residues.

The V and J genes are TRBV7-6 and TRBJ2-5; 7 positions match TRBD2. V lost 3 bases to trimming and J lost 14 bases; unmatched junction nucleotides: 12. Germline CDR1 and CDR2: SGHVS and FNYEAQ. This CDR3 contains 13 residues. CDR3 DNA sequence: TGTGCCAGCAGCTTCCCGGGACTACCGACCTTATACTTC. The encoded protein is CASSFPGLPTLYF.

This clone was detected only once. The chain uses TRBV15 and TRBJ2-7; TRBD1 might be the D (6 bases). Germline loops: CDR1 LNHNV, CDR2 YYDKDF (reference sequence). The CDR3 contains 14 residues. The V end lost 0 bases, the J end lost 5 bases, and 11 bases lay between the germline ends. The CDR3 bases are TGTGCCACCAGCAGAGACGGGACAAGACACGAGCAGTACTTC. It encodes CATSRDGTRHEQYF.

V usage is TRBV13 and J usage is TRBJ2-7; 8 nucleotides line up with TRBD1. The junction had 8 bases not matched to a gene; V was cut back by 5 bases and J by 2 bases. Germline V gene lookup returns CDR1 PRHDT and CDR2 FYEKMQ (reference sequence). This CDR3 is built from 15 residues. The CDR3 coding sequence is TGTGCCAGCAGCCCAACCGGGACAGGAGCCTACGAGCAGTACTTC. Translating gives CASSPTGTGAYEQYF.

The chain has TRBV4-1 and TRBJ1-6, with D unclear. Germline V gene lookup returns CDR1 MGHRA and CDR2 YSYEKL. CDR3 size: 15 residues. Trimming took 0 bases from V and 8 from J, leaving 11 bases between them. As DNA, the CDR3 is TGCGCCAGCAGCCAAGATCTCACGAGACATTCACCCCTCCACTTT. Protein: CASSQDLTRHSPLHF.

The chain is built from TRBV6-5 and TRBJ2-3, with 9 bases lining up with TRBD2. Germline V gene data show CDR1 as MNHEY and CDR2 as SVGAGI. The CDR3 contains 15 residues. Losses at the gene ends were 3 bases for V and 3 bases for J; bases not matched to a gene: 4. The CDR3 sequence: CASSYSGSETDTQYF. Here the CDR3 DNA reads TGTGCCAGCAGTTATAGCGGGAGTGAGACAGATACGCAGTATTTT.

This clone was counted only a few times. J is TRBJ2-2 and V is TRBV9, with 8 bases that match TRBD1. In germline, CDR1 is SGDLS, CDR2 YYNGEE. The CDR3 runs 16 residues. The V gene end was trimmed by 2 bases and the J gene end by 4 bases; junction bases not matched to a gene: 7. The CDR3 sequence is CASSVAGQGPTGELFF. CDR3 DNA sequence: TGTGCCAGCAGCGTCGCCGGACAGGGTCCCACCGGGGAGCTGTTTTTT.

The rearrangement links TRBV19 to TRBJ2-1; D perhaps matches TRBD1 (7 bases). Trimming took off 4 bases at V and 2 bases at J, with 18 bases between the two ends. The germline V gene encodes CDR1 LNHDA and CDR2 SQIVND (reference sequence). The length of the CDR3 is 17 residues. Here the CDR3 reads CASSTDLGRGAYNEQFF. The DNA for the CDR3 is TGTGCCAGTAGTACCGACCTTGGCAGGGGGGCCTACAATGAGCAGTTCTTC.

This clone was seen more than once but under ten times. This chain links TRBV27 with TRBJ1-5, with D unclear. The CDR3 has 15 residues. Between the trimmed V and J ends, which lost 2 bases and 0 bases, there was a span of 8 bases. Germline lookup yields CDR1 MNHEY and CDR2 SMNVEV (reference sequence). In DNA, the CDR3 is TGTGCCAGCAGTTTAAGGAGGGCTAGCAATCAGCCCCAGCATTTT. Translating gives CASSLRRASNQPQHF.

This chain links TRBV14 with TRBJ2-1, with no clear D. Trimming shortened V by 4 bases and J by 1 base, and 11 bases separated the two germline ends. The CDR3 runs to 15 residues. CDR1 and CDR2 (germline): SGHDN, FVKESK. In DNA, the CDR3 is TGTGCCAGCAGCCTACGGTTCCCATCCTACAATGAGCAGTTCTTC. The encoded protein is CASSLRFPSYNEQFF.

The chain has TRBV25-1 and TRBJ2-2; tentatively, D is TRBD2 (5 bases). The V gene's germline CDR1 is MGHDK and CDR2 SYGVNS. The CDR3 length is 13 residues. V gave up 7 bases and J gave up 5 bases, with 11 bases separating them. The DNA of the CDR3 is TGTGCCAGCAACCCGGGGTCAACCGGGGAGCTGTTTTTT. Residues: CASNPGSTGELFF.

The gene calls are TRBV2 and TRBJ2-3; D remains ambiguous. Germline loops: CDR1 SNHLY, CDR2 FYNNEI. V lost 4 bases and J 2 bases, leaving 7 bases between the germline ends. The CDR3 consists of 13 residues. CDR3 sequence (DNA): TGTGCCAGCAGTGCGGAAATCACAGATACGCAGTATTTT. It is translated as CASSAEITDTQYF.

The chain uses TRBV5-5 and TRBJ2-7; perhaps TRBD1 as D (6 bases). Germline CDR1 SGHKS, CDR2 YYEKEE (reference sequence). The CDR3 runs 15 residues. The V and J ends lost 5 bases and 2 bases respectively, with 17 bases between them. The CDR3 DNA sequence: TGTGCCAGCAGTCCAGCCAGGGGAGCTACCTACGAGCAGTACTTC. Amino acids: CASSPARGATYEQYF. Filled out from reference TRBV5-5 and TRBJ2-7, the complete variable domain reads DAGVTQSPTHLIKTRGQQVTLRCSPISGHKSVSWYQQVLGQGPQFIFQYYEKEERGRGNFPDRFSARQFPNYSSELNVNALLLGDSALYLCASSPARGATYEQYFGPGTRLTVT.

The table lists this clone with a few counts. The gene calls are TRBV7-9 and TRBJ1-6; D remains unclear. V shed 11 bases and J shed 7 bases, with 18 bases lying between them. This CDR3 comprises 14 residues. From germline, CDR1 is SEHNR and CDR2 FQNEAQ (reference sequence). CDR3 DNA: TGTGCCTCTTGCTCGGGCTATGGCAATTCACCCCTCCACTTT. Protein: CASCSGYGNSPLHF. The full variable domain, rest sourced from reference TRBV7-9 and TRBJ1-6, is DTGVSQNPRHKITKRGQNVTFRCDPISEHNRLYWYRQTLGQGPEFLTYFQNEAQLEKSRLLSDRFSAERPKGSFSTLEIQRTEQGDSAMYLCASCSGYGNSPLHFGNGTRLTVT.

The rearrangement joins TRBV6-4 to TRBJ2-1; D is possibly TRBD2 (6 bases). The CDR3 is 13 residues long. Between the trimmed V and J ends, which lost 8 bases and 4 bases, there was a span of 12 bases. Germline V CDR1 and CDR2: MRHNA, SNTAGT. The DNA for the CDR3 is TGTGCCAGCGCCGCTAGCGAGTACAATGAGCAGTTCTTC. This codes for CASAASEYNEQFF.